The clone carrying this T cell receptor beta chain was counted at least ten times. The target antigen is unknown. This beta chain is off target for a library built for alpha chains, so its abundance means little. The record originates from a study of spatial heterogeneity in lung cancer. The time point was: sample taken at primary tumor resection. This CDR3 is 16 amino acids long. Trimming removed 3 bases from V and 4 bases from J; junction bases left unmatched: 3. Germline V lookup: CDR1 SGHNT, CDR2 YYREEE (reference sequence). Study-wide points: The study found that expanded intratumoral alpha and beta TCR counts tracked tumor mutation counts.

TCRdb itself ran the 5' RACE reads through MiXCR, one entry per CDR3 protein. The table lists under 13,000 distinct CDR3 sequences, under 9.5% of them singletons. The chain carries TRBV5-4 and TRBJ2-1, with 14 bases that match TRBD2. The material was lung tumor tissue, obtained at surgery. This TCR came from a female donor with early-stage non-small cell lung cancer. CDR3 DNA: TGTGCCAGCAGCTCCGGACTAGCGGGGGGTTACAATGAGCAGTTCTTC. Amino acid sequence: CASSSGLAGGYNEQFF.